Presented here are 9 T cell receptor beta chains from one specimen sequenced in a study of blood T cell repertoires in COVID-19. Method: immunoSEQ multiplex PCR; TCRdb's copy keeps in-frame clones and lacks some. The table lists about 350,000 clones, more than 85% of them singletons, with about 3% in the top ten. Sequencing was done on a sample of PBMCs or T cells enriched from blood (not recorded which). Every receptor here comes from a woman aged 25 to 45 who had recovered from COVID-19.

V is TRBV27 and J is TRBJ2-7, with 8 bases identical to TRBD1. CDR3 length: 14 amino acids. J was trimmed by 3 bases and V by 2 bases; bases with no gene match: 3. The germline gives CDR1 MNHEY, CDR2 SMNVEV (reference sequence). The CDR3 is CASSLRDRGYEQYF. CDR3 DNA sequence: TGTGCCAGCAGTTTACGTGACAGGGGCTACGAGCAGTACTTC.

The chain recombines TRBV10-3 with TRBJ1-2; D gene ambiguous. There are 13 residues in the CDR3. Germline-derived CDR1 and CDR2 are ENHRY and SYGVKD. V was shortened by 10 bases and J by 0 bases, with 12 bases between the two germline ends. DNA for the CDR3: TGTGCCACCATGGACGGGACTAACTATGGCTACACCTTC. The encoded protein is CATMDGTNYGYTF.

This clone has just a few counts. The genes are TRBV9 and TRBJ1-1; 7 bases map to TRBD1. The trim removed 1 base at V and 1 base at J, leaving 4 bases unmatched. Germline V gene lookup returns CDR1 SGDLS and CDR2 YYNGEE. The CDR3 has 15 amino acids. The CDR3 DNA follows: TGTGCCAGCAGCGTATCCGGGACAGCGAACACTGAAGCTTTCTTT. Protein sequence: CASSVSGTANTEAFF.

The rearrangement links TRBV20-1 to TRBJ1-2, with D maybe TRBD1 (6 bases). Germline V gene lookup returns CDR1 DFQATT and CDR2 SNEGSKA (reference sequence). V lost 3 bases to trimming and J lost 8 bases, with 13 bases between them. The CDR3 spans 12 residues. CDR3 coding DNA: TGCAGTGCTAGTATTCAGGGGCTCGGCTACACCTTC. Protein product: CSASIQGLGYTF.

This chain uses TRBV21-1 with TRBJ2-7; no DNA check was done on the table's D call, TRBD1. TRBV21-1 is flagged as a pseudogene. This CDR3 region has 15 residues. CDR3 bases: TGTGCCAGCAGCAAATCCCCCGACACGAGCTACGAGCAGTACTTC. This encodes CASSKSPDTSYEQYF.

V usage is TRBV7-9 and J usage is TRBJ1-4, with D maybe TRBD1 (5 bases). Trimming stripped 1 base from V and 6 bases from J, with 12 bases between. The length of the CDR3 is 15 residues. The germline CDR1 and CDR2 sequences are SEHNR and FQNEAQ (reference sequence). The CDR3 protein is CASSLDKGVDEKLFF. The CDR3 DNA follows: TGTGCCAGCAGCTTAGATAAAGGGGTTGATGAAAAACTGTTTTTT.

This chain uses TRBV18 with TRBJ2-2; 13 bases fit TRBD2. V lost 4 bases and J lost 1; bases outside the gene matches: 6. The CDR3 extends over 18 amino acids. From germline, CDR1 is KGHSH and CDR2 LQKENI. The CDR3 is CASSRTSGGRGNTGELFF. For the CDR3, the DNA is TGTGCCAGCTCACGGACTAGCGGGGGCCGCGGGAACACCGGGGAGCTGTTTTTT.

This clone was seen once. The CDR3 spells CASRQQGEVALEQYF. CDR3 coding DNA: TGTGCCAGCAGGCAACAGGGAGAGGTCGCACTTGAGCAGTACTTC. The chain joins TRBV5-6 to TRBJ2-7, with a tentative D call TRBD1 (6 bases). The CDR3 is 15 residues long. Germline V lookup: CDR1 SGHDT, CDR2 YYEEEE. V was shortened by 5 bases and J by 7 bases, with 22 bases between the two germline ends. Based on the CDR3 plus reference TRBV5-6 and TRBJ2-7, the full variable domain is DAGVTQSPTHLIKTRGQQVTLRCSPKSGHDTVSWYQQALGQGPQFIFQYYEEEERQRGNFPDRFSGHQFPNYSSELNVNALLLGDSALYLCASRQQGEVALEQYFGPGTRLTVT.

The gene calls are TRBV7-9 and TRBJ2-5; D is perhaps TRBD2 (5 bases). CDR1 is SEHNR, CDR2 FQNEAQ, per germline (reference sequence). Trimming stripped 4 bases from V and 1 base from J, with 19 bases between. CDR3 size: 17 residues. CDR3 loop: CASSSWTGLGAQETQYF. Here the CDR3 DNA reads TGTGCCAGCAGCTCCTGGACCGGACTGGGAGCCCAAGAGACCCAGTACTTC.